Listed below are T cell receptor beta chains from one sample, sequenced in a study of shared clonotypes between healthy human individuals. The data were produced by immunoSEQ multiplex PCR, yet TCRdb's version contains in-frame clones alone and is incomplete. The sample shows about 2 million clones, about 95% of them seen only once. The sequenced sample was naive CD8+ T cells sorted from blood. These receptors came from a man younger than 35 in good health. Both conserved end residues are trimmed from each CDR3. Each record gives: V gene, CDR3 protein.

>TRBV6-1
ASSEGSYSNQPQH
>TRBV4-1
ASSHRTGNSPLH
>TRBV9
ASSPTGGVSTDTQY
>TRBV6-6
ASRRDISGELF
>TRBV15
ATSLGVAESTDTQY
>TRBV5-1
ASSLHLGQRHMNTEAF
>TRBV6-5
ASNPDGAINSPLH
>TRBV6-1
ASSELSGGGNSPLH
>TRBV30
AWSVLLGGTEAF
>TRBV10-3
AISAGTGGVETQY
>TRBV5-4
ASSLGSGVSNNEQF
>TRBV10-1
ASSGATEGVQETQY
>TRBV4-2
ASSQGAEISYEQY
>TRBV10-2
ASSEENQPQH
>TRBV19
ASKGGEAF
>TRBV6-5
ASSYGRAVSGNTIY
>TRBV5-1
ASTATGEETQY
>TRBV30
AWSMTNTGELF
>TRBV19
ASSMFTGIYNEQF
>TRBV11-2
ASTNPGGYEQY
>TRBV6-7
ASAGSGAPISTDTQY
>TRBV9
ASSVAGVLDTQY